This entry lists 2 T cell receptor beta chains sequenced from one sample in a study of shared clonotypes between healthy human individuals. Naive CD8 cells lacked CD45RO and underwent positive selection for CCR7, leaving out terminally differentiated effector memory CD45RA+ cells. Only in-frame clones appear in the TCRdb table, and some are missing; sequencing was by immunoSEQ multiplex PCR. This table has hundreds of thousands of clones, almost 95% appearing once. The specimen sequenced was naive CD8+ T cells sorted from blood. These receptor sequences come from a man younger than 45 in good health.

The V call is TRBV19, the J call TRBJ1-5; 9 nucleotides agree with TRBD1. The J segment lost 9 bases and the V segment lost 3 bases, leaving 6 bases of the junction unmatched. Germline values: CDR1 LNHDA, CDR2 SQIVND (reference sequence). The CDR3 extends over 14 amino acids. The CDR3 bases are TGTGCCAGTAGTATCGTCGGGACAGGGTTGCCCCAGCATTTT. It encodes CASSIVGTGLPQHF.

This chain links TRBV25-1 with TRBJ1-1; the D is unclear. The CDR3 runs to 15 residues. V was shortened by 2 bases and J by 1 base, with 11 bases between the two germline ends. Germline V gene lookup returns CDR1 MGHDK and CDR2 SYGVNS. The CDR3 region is CASSEDPHGNTEAFF. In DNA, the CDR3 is TGTGCCAGCAGTGAAGACCCCCACGGGAACACTGAAGCTTTCTTT.